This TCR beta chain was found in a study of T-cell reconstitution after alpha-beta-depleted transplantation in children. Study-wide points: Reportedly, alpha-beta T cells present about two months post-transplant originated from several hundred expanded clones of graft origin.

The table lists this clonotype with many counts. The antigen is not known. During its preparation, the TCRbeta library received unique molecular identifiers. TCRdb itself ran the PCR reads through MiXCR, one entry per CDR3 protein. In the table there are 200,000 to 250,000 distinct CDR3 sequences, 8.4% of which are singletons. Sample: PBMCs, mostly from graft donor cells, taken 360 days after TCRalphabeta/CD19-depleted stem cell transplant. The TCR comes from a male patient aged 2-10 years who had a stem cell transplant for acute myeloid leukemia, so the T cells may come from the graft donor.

The CDR3 region has the DNA TGTGCCAGCAGCCAAGTAGTTGCCACAGATACGCAGTATTTT. Translated: CASSQVVATDTQYF. The chain employs TRBV3-1 and TRBJ2-3; no definite D call. V was cut by 1 base and J by 2 bases, with 7 bases left in between. Germline CDR1 is LGHDT and CDR2 is YNNKEL (reference sequence). The CDR3 extends over 14 amino acids.